This entry lists 2 T cell receptor beta chains sequenced from one sample in a study of blood T cells in healthy people across ages. A J-beta primer mix and a sample-barcoded 5' primer were used in a second PCR of about 7 to 12 cycles. TCRdb independently ran MiXCR on the 5' RACE reads; one entry per CDR3 protein. Of roughly 1 million distinct CDR3 sequences detected, approximately 25% appear once; the ten largest clones hold around 0.7%. Another study also made use of these data, one on T cells of mothers and their children.

Sequencing used blood. The receptor source for this set is a girl aged 2-15 years in good health.

This clonotype was counted between two and nine times. The gene calls are TRBV7-9 and TRBJ2-5; 8 bases map to TRBD2. The closer fit of TRBJ2-1 to the DNA end suggests the J call may be wrong. The germline CDR1 and CDR2 sequences are SEHNR and FQNEAQ (reference sequence). The CDR3 covers 17 residues. The CDR3, as DNA: TGTGCCAGCAGCTTATCGGGAGCGGGGGCAAATTACAATGAGCAGTTCTTC. Translation gives CASSLSGAGANYNEQFF.

The chain recombines TRBV4-2 with TRBJ1-2, with D possibly being TRBD1 (5 bases). CDR3 length: 13 residues. From germline, CDR1 is LGHNA and CDR2 YNFKEQ. Trimming removed 0 bases at V and 7 bases at J, with 9 bases between. The CDR3 spells CASSQEGQGGYTF. The DNA of the CDR3 is TGTGCCAGCAGCCAAGAGGGCCAGGGTGGCTACACCTTC.